Each of the 9 T cell receptor beta chains below was sequenced from the same sample in a study of human T cells and chemical hapten exposure. The time point is: patch test 1, 2 weeks after DPC sensitization. Treatment reported: therapeutic diphenylcyclopropenone sensitization with weekly scalp DPC. TCRdb passed the RACE reads through MiXCR, listing each CDR3 protein once. Of under 85,000 distinct CDR3 sequences in the sample, about 9.4% were seen once. Sequenced here: whole blood, sampled in connection with sensitization to the hapten diphenylcyclopropenone (DPC). The source is a woman between 45 and 65 years old with alopecia areata. Some clones in this sample may be carry-over from other donors' samples.

This clonotype occurred a few times. This rearrangement joins TRBV7-9 to TRBJ2-1; D possibly uses TRBD1 or TRBD2 (5 bases each). The CDR3 runs to 14 residues. Germline values: CDR1 SEHNR, CDR2 FQNEAQ (reference sequence). V lost 5 bases and J lost 7, with 15 bases in between. CDR3: CASSPGPLQNEQFF. The CDR3 nucleotides are TGTGCCAGCAGCCCGGGGCCCCTCCAAAATGAGCAGTTCTTC. Looking up the rest from reference TRBV7-9 and TRBJ2-1 gives the full variable domain: DTGVSQNPRHKITKRGQNVTFRCDPISEHNRLYWYRQTLGQGPEFLTYFQNEAQLEKSRLLSDRFSAERPKGSFSTLEIQRTEQGDSAMYLCASSPGPLQNEQFFGPGTRLTVL.

The rearrangement links TRBV9 to TRBJ1-1; D ambiguous. Germline assignment: CDR1 SGDLS and CDR2 YYNGEE. The CDR3 totals 15 residues. Between the trimmed V and J ends, which lost 0 bases and 0 bases, there was a span of 9 bases. As DNA, the CDR3 is TGTGCCAGCAGCGTAGGATACGATCTGAACACTGAAGCTTTCTTT. This gives the protein CASSVGYDLNTEAFF.

This clonotype was picked up many times. The genes are TRBV24-1 and TRBJ1-2; D not certain. Trimming took 2 bases from V and 8 from J, leaving 8 bases between them. The CDR3 sequence is 12 residues long. Germline V gives CDR1 KGHDR, CDR2 SFDVKD. The CDR3 sequence: CATSDSPGGYTF. For the CDR3, the DNA is TGTGCCACCAGTGATTCACCCGGAGGCTACACCTTC.

The chain couples TRBV20-1 to TRBJ2-1, with D perhaps TRBD1 (5 bases). This CDR3 contains 12 residues. Germline CDR1 reads DFQATT; CDR2 reads SNEGSKA (reference sequence). CDR3 DNA sequence: TGCGGAGTGGACCACCCAGGGTACGAGCAGTTCTTC. Protein: CGVDHPGYEQFF.

This clonotype was seen a handful of times. The chain uses TRBV30 and TRBJ1-2, with a possible D match to TRBD1 (6 bases). The V end lost 4 bases, the J end lost 4 bases, and 16 bases lay between the germline ends. CDR1 is GTSNPN and CDR2 is SVGIG in the germline V gene (reference sequence). This CDR3 has 14 residues. The CDR3 sequence is CAWNPGQGPYGYTF. The CDR3 DNA reads as TGTGCCTGGAACCCGGGGCAGGGGCCCTATGGCTACACCTTC.

In its sample, this clonotype was seen a few times. The chain links TRBV18 to TRBJ1-5; TRBD1 aligns across 9 bases. The CDR3 totals 16 residues. The ends lost 3 bases at V and 3 bases at J; junction bases unmatched: 6. Germline V lookup: CDR1 KGHSH, CDR2 LQKENI. The CDR3 loop reads CASSPSTGGLNQPQHF. The CDR3 DNA reads TGTGCCAGCTCACCCTCGACAGGGGGACTCAATCAGCCCCAGCATTTT.

This chain uses TRBV4-2 with TRBJ2-2; 9 positions match TRBD1. Germline CDR1 and CDR2: LGHNA and YNFKEQ. V dropped 0 bases and J dropped 7; count of bases not matched to a gene: 9. The CDR3 spans 17 residues. CDR3 in DNA: TGTGCCAGCAGCCAAGATCTTCGGACAGGGGAAAGCGGGGAGCTGTTTTTT. It is translated as CASSQDLRTGESGELFF.

The J gene is TRBJ2-1, the V gene TRBV18, with 13 bases lining up with TRBD2. This CDR3 region has 15 residues. The V gene's germline CDR1 is KGHSH and CDR2 LQKENI. V trimming: 4 bases; J trimming: 5 bases; junction bases outside the gene matches: 2. The CDR3 DNA reads as TGTGCCAGCTCACGCGGGACTAGCGGGAACAATGAGCAGTTCTTC. This gives the protein CASSRGTSGNNEQFF.

This clonotype was recorded a few times. V gene TRBV4-2 combines with J gene TRBJ1-4; D remains unclear. CDR1 LGHNA and CDR2 YNFKEQ come from the germline V gene. Trimming left V 1 base short and J 5 bases short, with 8 bases between. The CDR3 is made up of 14 amino acids. CDR3 protein: CASSQGAENEKLFF. CDR3 coding DNA: TGTGCCAGCAGCCAAGGGGCAGAGAATGAAAAACTGTTTTTT.